This is a list of T cell receptor beta chains from one sample in a study of molecular identifiers for immune sequencing clone quantification. TCRdb independently ran MiXCR on the PCR reads; one entry per CDR3 protein. The sample lists approximately 90,000 distinct CDR3 sequences; around a fifth were seen once. Sample: naive CD8+ T cells from blood, with Jurkat cell RNA spiked in. The receptors derive from a human donor in good health. Some libraries in this study had Jurkat cell RNA spiked in. CDR3s include the opening cysteine and the closing phenylalanine or tryptophan. D genes are given only for firm matches.

v_call	d_call	cdr3_aa
TRBV30	NA	CAWEVQSGNTIYF
TRBV6-2/TRBV6-3	NA	CASSSRSNTEAFF
TRBV18	NA	CASSPPPGKGYYEQYF
TRBV19	TRBD2	CASSTSGGTDTQYF
TRBV6-2/TRBV6-3	NA	CASVSDSSYEQYF
TRBV25-1	NA	CASATGDTQYF
TRBV13	NA	CASSFTESGNTIYF
TRBV7-2	NA	CASSLVSEIYNSPLHF
TRBV5-6	NA	CASSPWTRQETQYF
TRBV30	NA	CAWTGPTNTEAFF
TRBV12-3/TRBV12-4	TRBD2	CASDTGTSGPETQYF
TRBV5-6	NA	CASSSGVGRAEQFF
TRBV4-1	TRBD1	CASGGGGEKLFF
TRBV9	NA	CASSSELLPSPTTDTQYF
TRBV30	NA	CASNPTGTEAFF